The clone carrying this T cell receptor beta chain was seen a few times. TCRdb's copy holds only in-frame clones and misses some; the assay was immunoSEQ multiplex PCR. Of 250,000 to 300,000 clones listed, roughly 86% were seen once; the top ten hold about 11%. The sample is drawn from a study of blood T cell repertoires in COVID-19. Deletions cut 2 bases from V and 6 bases from J, with 11 bases between. CDR1 and CDR2 from the germline V gene are SGHTA and FQGNSA. This CDR3 spans 13 amino acids. Patients in Seattle were enrolled during active infection, then followed longitudinally. Sequenced material: peripheral blood. The chain is built from TRBV7-2 and TRBJ2-7; a weak D match, TRBD1 (6 bases). The receptor's source is a woman in her twenties or thirties with COVID-19, enrolled during active disease. The CDR3 is CASSLLQGGEQYF. CDR3 bases: TGTGCCAGCAGCTTACTTCAAGGGGGCGAGCAGTACTTC.